The 24 T cell receptor beta chains listed next were all sequenced from one sample in a study of glioma-infiltrating T cells. Using RNA template, CDR3s of TCR alpha and beta were amplified with iRepertoire arm-PCR. TCRdb independently ran MiXCR on the multiplex PCR reads; one entry per CDR3 protein. The sample includes more than 20,000 distinct CDR3 sequences, about 22% of them seen just once. The sequenced sample was glioma tissue, nonneoplastic brain tissue, or PBMCs (not recorded which). Receptor source: a human donor with low-grade glioma or glioblastoma, undergoing nonglioma brain surgery, or in good health (not recorded which).

This clonotype was seen ten or more times. The chain combines TRBV7-2 with TRBJ2-1, with D uncertain. Trimming pared 3 bases from V and 2 bases from J, leaving 8 bases between. Looked up from germline, CDR1 is SGHTA and CDR2 is FQGNSA. CDR3 size: 14 residues. DNA of the CDR3: TGTGCCAGCAGCTTTAGTATCCCCTACAATGAGCAGTTCTTC. Protein sequence: CASSFSIPYNEQFF.

Many counts were recorded for this clonotype. The rearrangement uses TRBV24-1 and TRBJ2-3; TRBD2 agrees at 8 bases. The CDR3 contains 16 residues. Germline V lookup: CDR1 KGHDR, CDR2 SFDVKD. V gave up 7 bases and J gave up 3 bases; unmatched junction bases: 11. CDR3 coding DNA: TGTGCCACCAGCCTAGGTCCTAGCGGGCTAACAGATACGCAGTATTTT. As protein: CATSLGPSGLTDTQYF.

Many counts were recorded for this clonotype. The chain is built from TRBV20-1 and TRBJ1-1; D perhaps matches TRBD1 (5 bases). The CDR3 runs to 14 residues. Germline V gene data show CDR1 as DFQATT and CDR2 as SNEGSKA (reference sequence). The V end lost 3 bases, the J end lost 5 bases, and 16 bases lay between the germline ends. CDR3 residues: CSARGLTGSTEAFF. The CDR3, as DNA: TGCAGTGCTAGGGGGCTTACAGGTTCGACTGAAGCTTTCTTT.

This clonotype was counted at least ten times. The CDR3 DNA is TGCGCCAGCAGCCAAGTTAGGGGAGCAGATACGCAGTATTTT. It is translated as CASSQVRGADTQYF. This chain joins TRBV4-3 and TRBJ2-3, with D perhaps given as TRBD1 or TRBD2 (5 bases each). V lost 1 base, J lost 4 bases, and 9 bases lay in between. The CDR3 has 14 amino acids. Germline CDR1 is LGHNA and CDR2 is YSLEER.

As regards this clonotype: With a much larger clone just one base away, this may be a read error. The V gene is TRBV27, the J gene TRBJ2-7, with 7 nucleotides matching TRBD2. Germline V CDR1 and CDR2: MNHEY, SMNVEV (reference sequence). This CDR3 comprises 15 residues. After removal of 2 bases from V and 1 base from J, the junction contained 5 bases not matched to a gene. CDR3 DNA: TGTGCCAGCAGTTTAATTGGGGGGGTATCCTACGAGCAGTACTTC. It is translated as CASSLIGGVSYEQYF.

This clonotype was seen ten or more times. This chain uses TRBV7-2 with TRBJ2-7, with D tentatively TRBD1 or TRBD2 (5 bases each). CDR1 and CDR2 (germline): SGHTA, FQGNSA. Deletions cut 2 bases from V and 4 bases from J, with 12 bases between. The CDR3 extends over 14 amino acids. For the CDR3, the DNA is TGTGCCAGCAGCTTACGAGGGGACCTTTACGAGCAGTACTTC. Translation: CASSLRGDLYEQYF.

This clonotype came up a few times. A much bigger clone sits one base away, suggesting this may be a read error. J is TRBJ2-1 and V is TRBV7-9; no reliable D call. CDR3 length: 12 amino acids. CDR1 and CDR2 from the germline V gene are SEHNR and FQNEAQ (reference sequence). The CDR3 reads CARSFYYNEQFF. DNA for the CDR3: TGTGCCCGCAGCTTTTATTACAATGAGCAGTTCTTC.

For this clonotype: One end of the junction varies from germline; a read error may be responsible. This rearrangement joins TRBV6-1 to TRBJ2-1; 7 bases align to TRBD2. The CDR3 loop spans 18 amino acids. Germline V gene data show CDR1 as MNHNS and CDR2 as SASEGT. In nucleotides, the CDR3 is TGTGCCATCAGTGACGGGCCCATGCTTCGGACTAGTTACAATGAGCAGTTCTTC. This translates into CAISDGPMLRTSYNEQFF.

On this clonotype: A read error may be the cause here, since a much bigger clone is one base away. Lacking the conserved final phenylalanine or tryptophan, this CDR3 likely reflects a read error. V gene TRBV7-2 combines with J gene TRBJ1-1; D is possibly TRBD1 (6 bases). Germline CDR1 is SGHTA and CDR2 is FQGNSA. The CDR3 is 16 amino acids. The V end was cut by 5 bases, the J end by 5 bases, with 21 bases between. CDR3: CASSPHSSGAGTEAFS. As DNA, the CDR3 is TGTGCCAGCAGCCCTCATTCATCGGGGGCAGGTACTGAAGCTTTCTCT.

The V gene is TRBV3-1, the J gene TRBJ1-1, with a possible D match to TRBD1 (6 bases). The CDR3 covers 13 residues. CDR1 and CDR2 (germline): LGHDT, YNNKEL (reference sequence). V lost 8 bases to trimming and J lost 0 bases, with 10 bases between them. CDR3 sequence reads: CASSGGLNTEAFF. Written as DNA, the CDR3 is TGTGCCAGCTCGGGGGGGCTGAACACTGAAGCTTTCTTT.

This chain connects TRBV11-2 to TRBJ2-7, with D uncertain. There are 12 residues in the CDR3. CDR1 is SGHAT and CDR2 is FQNNGV in the germline V gene. The V end lost 5 bases, the J end lost 4 bases, and 9 bases lay between the germline ends. In nucleotides, the CDR3 is TGTGCCAGCAGCCAGCAGAGATACGAGCAGTACTTC. Translated, it gives CASSQQRYEQYF.

In its sample, this clonotype was seen a few times. This chain uses TRBV19 with TRBJ2-5; D not certain. Germline V gene lookup returns CDR1 LNHDA and CDR2 SQIVND (reference sequence). The CDR3 spans 13 residues. V gave up 4 bases and J gave up 3 bases, with 9 bases separating them. CDR3 DNA sequence: TGTGCCAGTAGTAGCCAGCACGAAGAGACCCAGTACTTC. It is translated as CASSSQHEETQYF. Together with reference TRBV19 and TRBJ2-5, the CDR3 gives the full variable domain: DGGITQSPKYLFRKEGQNVTLSCEQNLNHDAMYWYRQDPGQGLRLIYYSQIVNDFQKGDIAEGYSVSREKKESFPLTVTSAQKNPTAFYLCASSSQHEETQYFGPGTRLLVL.

This clonotype has ten or more counts. V usage is TRBV3-1 and J usage is TRBJ1-1; D is undetermined. The V end lost 0 bases, the J end lost 6 bases, and 8 bases lay between the germline ends. Germline CDR1 and CDR2: LGHDT and YNNKEL (reference sequence). This CDR3 is built from 13 residues. The CDR3 loop is CASSQDPLSEAFF. As DNA, the CDR3 is TGTGCCAGCAGCCAAGATCCGCTATCTGAAGCTTTCTTT.

This clonotype appeared many times. The rearrangement uses TRBV6-1 and TRBJ2-4, with 8 positions matching TRBD1. Germline assignment: CDR1 MNHNS and CDR2 SASEGT. The CDR3 is made up of 15 amino acids. J was trimmed by 8 bases and V by 9 bases; bases with no gene match: 15. The CDR3 DNA follows: TGTGCCAGTAGTAGGGCAGGGGGCGGCCCGGACATTCAGTACTTC. Translating gives CASSRAGGGPDIQYF.

The sample holds many counts of this clonotype. J is TRBJ1-2 and V is TRBV14; 7 nucleotides agree with TRBD1. V dropped 0 bases and J dropped 8; count of bases not matched to a gene: 6. This CDR3 has 14 residues. CDR1 SGHDN and CDR2 FVKESK come from the germline V gene. The CDR3 protein is CASSQEYRGGGYTF. Here the CDR3 DNA reads TGTGCCAGCAGCCAAGAGTACAGGGGAGGCGGCTACACCTTC.

At least ten counts were recorded for this clonotype. The V and J genes are TRBV27 and TRBJ1-6, with 9 nucleotides matching TRBD1. From germline, CDR1 is MNHEY and CDR2 SMNVEV (reference sequence). V lost 6 bases, J lost 8 bases, and 11 bases stayed unmatched. The CDR3 sequence is 16 residues long. The CDR3 nucleotides are TGTGCCAGCAGCCTTCAGAGCGGGACAGGGTATTCACCCCTCCACTTT. Protein sequence: CASSLQSGTGYSPLHF.

This clonotype was picked up many times. The chain joins TRBV5-1 to TRBJ1-3; D unresolved. The CDR3 has 13 amino acids. Trimming took 1 base from V and 7 from J, leaving 9 bases between them. Germline CDR1 SGHRS, CDR2 YFSETQ. CDR3 protein: CASSLPFGNTIYF. The CDR3 DNA is TGCGCCAGCAGCTTGCCCTTCGGGAACACCATATATTTT.

This clonotype was observed many times. This sequence joins TRBV6-1 and TRBJ1-1; D not certain. Trimming pared 5 bases from V and 3 bases from J, leaving 10 bases between. The germline gives CDR1 MNHNS, CDR2 SASEGT. The CDR3 is made up of 13 amino acids. In DNA form, the CDR3 reads TGTGCCAGCAGTACCCCCCAGCACACTGAAGCTTTCTTT. Its translation is CASSTPQHTEAFF.

This chain connects TRBV4-1 to TRBJ2-7, with D hard to call. The germline V and J ends were trimmed by 2 bases and 7 bases, with 15 bases remaining between them. This CDR3 is built from 14 residues. In germline, CDR1 is MGHRA, CDR2 YSYEKL. CDR3 region: CASSQSRRFGEQYF. The CDR3, as DNA: TGCGCCAGCAGCCAATCCAGAAGGTTTGGGGAGCAGTACTTC.

The chain links TRBV10-2 to TRBJ2-3; no clear D. Germline V CDR1 and CDR2: WSHSY, SAAADI. Deletions cut 7 bases from V and 6 bases from J, with 14 bases between. The CDR3 loop spans 13 amino acids. DNA for the CDR3: TGCGCCAGCAAGCAGCAGACGGCGGATACGCAGTATTTT. This sequence encodes CASKQQTADTQYF.

This clonotype was counted between two and nine times. The genes are TRBV7-8 and TRBJ2-7; D is perhaps TRBD2 (5 bases). CDR1 is SGHVS and CDR2 is FQNEAQ in the germline V gene. This CDR3 region has 14 residues. V was shortened by 5 bases and J by 4 bases, with 15 bases between the two germline ends. CDR3 in DNA: TGTGCCAGCAGCCAGCGGTGGGCTGCTTACGAGCAGTACTTC. It specifies CASSQRWAAYEQYF.

This clonotype showed up many times. The V and J genes are TRBV7-2 and TRBJ1-2, with unresolved D. Germline CDR1 is SGHTA and CDR2 is FQGNSA. This CDR3 region has 11 residues. Trimming took off 3 bases at V and 7 bases at J, with 6 bases between the two ends. The CDR3 DNA follows: TGTGCCAGCAGCTTCATGGGTGGCTACACCTTC. Its translation is CASSFMGGYTF. Drawing the rest from reference TRBV7-2 and TRBJ1-2, the complete variable domain is GAGVSQSPSNKVTEKGKDVELRCDPISGHTALYWYRQSLGQGLEFLIYFQGNSAPDKSGLPSDRFSAERTGGSVSTLTIQRTQQEDSAVYLCASSFMGGYTFGSGTRLTVV.

This clonotype was detected ten times or more. The chain combines TRBV7-2 with TRBJ1-6, with D possibly matching TRBD1 (5 bases). CDR1 is SGHTA, CDR2 FQGNSA, per germline. V gave up 3 bases and J gave up 9 bases, with 12 bases separating them. CDR3 size: 14 residues. CDR3 nucleotide sequence: TGTGCCAGCAGCTTCGGCAGGGAAGCTTCACCCCTCCACTTT. It encodes CASSFGREASPLHF.

This clonotype was recorded many times. The chain recombines TRBV7-3 with TRBJ1-1; D is undetermined. V was shortened by 5 bases and J by 1 base, with 8 bases between the two germline ends. This CDR3 is 13 amino acids long. Germline CDR1 is SGHTA and CDR2 is FQGTGA. The CDR3 here is CASSLARNTEAFF. CDR3 DNA: TGTGCCAGCAGCCTCGCCAGGAACACTGAAGCTTTCTTT.